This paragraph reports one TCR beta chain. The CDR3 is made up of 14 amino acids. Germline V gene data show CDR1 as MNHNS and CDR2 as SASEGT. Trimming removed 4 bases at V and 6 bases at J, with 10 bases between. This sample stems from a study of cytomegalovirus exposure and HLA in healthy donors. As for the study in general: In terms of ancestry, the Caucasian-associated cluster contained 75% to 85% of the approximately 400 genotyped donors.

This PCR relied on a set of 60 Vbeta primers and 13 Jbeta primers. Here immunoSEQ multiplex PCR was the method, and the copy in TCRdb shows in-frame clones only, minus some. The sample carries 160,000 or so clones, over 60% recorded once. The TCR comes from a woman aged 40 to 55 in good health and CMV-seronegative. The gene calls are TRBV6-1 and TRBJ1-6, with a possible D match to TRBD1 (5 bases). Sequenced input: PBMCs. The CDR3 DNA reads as TGTGCCAGCAGTGCCGGGGGGAGTAATTCACCCCTCCACTTT. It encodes CASSAGGSNSPLHF.